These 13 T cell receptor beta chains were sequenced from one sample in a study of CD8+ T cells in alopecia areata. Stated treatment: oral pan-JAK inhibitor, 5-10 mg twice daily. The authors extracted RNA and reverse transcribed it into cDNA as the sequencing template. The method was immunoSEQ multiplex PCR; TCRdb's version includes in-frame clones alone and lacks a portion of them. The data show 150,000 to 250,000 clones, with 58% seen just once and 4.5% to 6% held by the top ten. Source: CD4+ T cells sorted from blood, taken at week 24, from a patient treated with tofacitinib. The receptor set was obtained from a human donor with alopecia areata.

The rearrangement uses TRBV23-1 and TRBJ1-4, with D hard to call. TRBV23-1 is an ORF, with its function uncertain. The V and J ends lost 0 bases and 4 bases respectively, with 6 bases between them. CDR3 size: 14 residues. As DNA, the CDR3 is TGCGCCAGCAGTCAATCCGACTGTAATGAAAAACTGTTTTTT. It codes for CASSQSDCNEKLFF.

The CDR3 loop is CASSLIAAKNIQYF. The CDR3 region has the DNA TGTGCCAGCAGTTTAATTGCAGCCAAAAACATTCAGTACTTC. The chain links TRBV28 to TRBJ2-4, with D uncertain. Trimming stripped 2 bases from V and 0 bases from J, with 5 bases between. Germline V gene sequence: CDR1 MDHEN, CDR2 SYDVKM. CDR3 length: 14 amino acids. The variable domain in full, with the rest retrieved from reference TRBV28 and TRBJ2-4, is DVKVTQSSRYLVKRTGEKVFLECVQDMDHENMFWYRQDPGLGLRLIYFSYDVKMKEKGDIPEGYSVSREKKERFSLILESASTNQTSMYLCASSLIAAKNIQYFGAGTRLSVL.

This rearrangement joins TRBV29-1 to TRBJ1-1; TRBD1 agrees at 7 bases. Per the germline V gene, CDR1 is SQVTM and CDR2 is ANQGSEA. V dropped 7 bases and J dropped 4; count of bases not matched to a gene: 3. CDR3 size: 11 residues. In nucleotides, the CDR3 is TGCAGCGCTAACAGGGGCACTGAAGCTTTCTTT. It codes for CSANRGTEAFF.

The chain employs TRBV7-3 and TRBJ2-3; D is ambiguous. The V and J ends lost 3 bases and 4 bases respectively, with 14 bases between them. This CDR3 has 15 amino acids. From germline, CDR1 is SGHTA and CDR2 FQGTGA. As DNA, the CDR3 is TGTGCCAGCAGCTTCGGGCCCACCGGCGCAGATACGCAGTATTTT. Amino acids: CASSFGPTGADTQYF.

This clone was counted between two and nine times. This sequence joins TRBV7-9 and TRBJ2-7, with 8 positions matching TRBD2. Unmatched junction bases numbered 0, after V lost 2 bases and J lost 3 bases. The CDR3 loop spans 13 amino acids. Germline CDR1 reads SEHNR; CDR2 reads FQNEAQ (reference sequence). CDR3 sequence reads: CASSLSGGYEQYF. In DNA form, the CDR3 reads TGTGCCAGCAGCTTAAGCGGGGGCTACGAGCAGTACTTC.

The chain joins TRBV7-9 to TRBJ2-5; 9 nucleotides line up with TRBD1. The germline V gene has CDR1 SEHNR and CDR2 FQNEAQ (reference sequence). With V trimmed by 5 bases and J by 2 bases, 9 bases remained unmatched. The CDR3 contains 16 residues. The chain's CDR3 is CASSPGTGSRQETQYF. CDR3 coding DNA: TGTGCCAGCAGCCCCGGGACAGGGAGCCGTCAAGAGACCCAGTACTTC.

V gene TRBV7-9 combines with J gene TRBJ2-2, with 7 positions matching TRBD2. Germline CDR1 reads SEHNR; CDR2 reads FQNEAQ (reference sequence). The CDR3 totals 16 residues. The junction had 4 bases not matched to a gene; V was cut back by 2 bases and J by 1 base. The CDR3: CASSLSPSGNTGELFF. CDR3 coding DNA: TGTGCCAGCAGCTTATCCCCTAGCGGGAACACCGGGGAGCTGTTTTTT.

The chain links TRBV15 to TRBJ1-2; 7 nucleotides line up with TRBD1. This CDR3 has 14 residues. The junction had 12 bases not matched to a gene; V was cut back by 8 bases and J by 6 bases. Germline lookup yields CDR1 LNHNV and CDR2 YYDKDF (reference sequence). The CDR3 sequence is CATSQRQGGDGYTF. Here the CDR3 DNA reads TGTGCCACCTCGCAACGGCAGGGGGGAGATGGCTACACCTTC.

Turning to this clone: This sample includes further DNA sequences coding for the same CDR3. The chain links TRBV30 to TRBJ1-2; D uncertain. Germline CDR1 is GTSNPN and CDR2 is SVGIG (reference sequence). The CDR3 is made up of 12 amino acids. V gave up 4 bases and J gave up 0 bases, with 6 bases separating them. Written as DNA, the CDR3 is TGTGCCTGGACTGTAGCTAACTATGGCTACACCTTC. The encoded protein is CAWTVANYGYTF. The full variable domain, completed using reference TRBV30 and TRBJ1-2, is SQTIHQWPATLVQPVGSPLSLECTVEGTSNPNLYWYRQAAGRGLQLLFYSVGIGQISSEVPQNLSASRPQDRQFILSSKKLLLSDSGFYLCAWTVANYGYTFGSGTRLTVV.

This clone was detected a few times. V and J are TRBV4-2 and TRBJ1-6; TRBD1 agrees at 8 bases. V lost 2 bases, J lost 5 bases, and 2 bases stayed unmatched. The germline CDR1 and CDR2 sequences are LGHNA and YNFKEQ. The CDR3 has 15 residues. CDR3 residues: CASSQRDRNNSPLHF. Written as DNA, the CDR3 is TGTGCCAGCAGCCAAAGGGACAGGAATAATTCACCCCTCCACTTT.

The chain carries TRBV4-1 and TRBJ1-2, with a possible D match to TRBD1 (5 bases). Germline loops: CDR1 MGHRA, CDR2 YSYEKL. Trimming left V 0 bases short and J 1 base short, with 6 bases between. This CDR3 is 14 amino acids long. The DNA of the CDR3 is TGCGCCAGCAGCCAAGATGACAGTAACTATGGCTACACCTTC. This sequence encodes CASSQDDSNYGYTF.

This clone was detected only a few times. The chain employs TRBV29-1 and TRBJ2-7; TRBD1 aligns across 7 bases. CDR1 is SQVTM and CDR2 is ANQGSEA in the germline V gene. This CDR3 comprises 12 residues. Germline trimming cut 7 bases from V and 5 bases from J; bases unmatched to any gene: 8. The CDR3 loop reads CSAGGQSHEQYF. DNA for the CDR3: TGCAGCGCAGGGGGACAGAGTCACGAGCAGTACTTC.

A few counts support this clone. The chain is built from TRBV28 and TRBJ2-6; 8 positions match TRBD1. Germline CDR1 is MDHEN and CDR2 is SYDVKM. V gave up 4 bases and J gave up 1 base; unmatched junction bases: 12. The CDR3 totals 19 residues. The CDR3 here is CASSSTGGLDFSGANVLTF. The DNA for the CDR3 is TGTGCCAGCAGTTCCACAGGGGGGTTAGACTTTTCTGGGGCCAACGTCCTGACTTTC.